This TCR beta chain was sequenced for a study of T-cell reconstitution after alpha-beta-depleted transplantation in children (TCRdb year 2016). At the level of the whole study: T-cell immune reconstitution after TCRalphabeta/CD19-depleted allogeneic hematopoietic cell transplantation in children was quantitatively tracked in the study by means of TCR repertoire profiling.

About this clonotype: The target of this receptor is not known. Base quality data are lacking; no much larger clone is found one base away.

Preparation of the library involved PCR. Reads for this sample came from an Illumina HiSeq 2500. TCR library preparation used molecular barcoding, with unique molecular identifiers applied to normalize quantification of the TCRbeta repertoire. The public reads were reprocessed in TCRdb via fastp at Q25 and MiXCR, keeping in-frame beta chains. Under each unique CDR3 protein, matching rows form one entry showing the most common genes and DNA. The sample table holds about half a million distinct CDR3 sequences, of which around an eighth were seen once. Around 5.8% of the sample belongs to the ten largest clones. This TCR was recovered from a human donor who donated a stem cell graft to a child with combined immunodeficiency. The input for sequencing was PBMCs from the stem cell graft donor, taken from the stem cell graft.

The DNA reads as follows: TGTGCCAGCAGTCTCTCACCCCGAGGGGAGCAGTTCTTC. This encodes CASSLSPRGEQFF. Recombination connected TRBV6-1 to TRBJ2-1, with TRBD2 tentatively as D gene (5 bases match). V gives up 5 bases and J gives up 10 bases, and the segment between their germline ends measures 15 bases. From its cysteine to its phenylalanine, the CDR3 spans 13 amino acids. Only the CDR3 part of the read is kept: 39 bases, read in frame from the first base. For CDR1 and CDR2, the germline V gene lists MNHNS and SASEGT.